This T cell receptor beta chain is from a study of shared clonotypes between healthy human individuals. Terminally differentiated effector memory CD45RA+ cells were excluded by CCR7 positive selection of CD45RO-negative cells. This CDR3 comprises 15 residues. The V gene lost 5 bases and the J gene lost 0 bases, with 14 bases spanning the gap. Germline CDR1 SGHVS, CDR2 FNYEAQ. Assay used: immunoSEQ multiplex PCR; TCRdb lists only in-frame clones, some missing. The data contain about 1,800,000 clones, just under 95% of them singletons. The sequenced sample was naive CD8+ T cells sorted from blood. The chain is built from TRBV7-6 and TRBJ2-7; TRBD2 is a possible D gene (6 bases). The TCR sequence derives from a young man in good health. The CDR3 nucleotides read TGTGCCAGCAGCGAGGGGACTTGGAGCTCCTACGAGCAGTACTTC. It yields the protein CASSEGTWSSYEQYF.